The clone carrying this TCR beta chain was counted at least ten times. The antigen is undetermined. Amplified TCR beta CDR3 regions derived from RNA transcripts. Carried out on the TCR CDR3, a first-round RT-PCR used the HTBI primer set. Using its own MiXCR run on the multiplex PCR reads, TCRdb lists one record per CDR3 protein. Of roughly 240,000 distinct CDR3 sequences in the sample, approximately 16% were seen once. Ophthalmopathy cases scored 3 or more on the Clinical Activity Score and 4 or more on NOSPECS grade, with duration below 3 months. Fresh peripheral blood, 10 ml, yielded the PBMCs. This sample was taken from a study of T cells in Graves' hyperthyroidism and ophthalmopathy. CDR1 and CDR2 (germline): SEHNR, FQNEAQ (reference sequence). There are 17 residues in the CDR3. The V end was cut by 1 base, the J end by 2 bases, with 12 bases between. Study conclusions and caveats: In the analysis, a 13 V-J model separated ophthalmopathy from stable hyperthyroidism. For ophthalmopathy, model prediction preceded onset by a median about 6.4 months.

This chain joins TRBV7-9 and TRBJ2-6; no reliable D call. The TCR was taken from a young woman with Graves' ophthalmopathy. Sequenced material: blood. The CDR3 DNA reads as TGTGCCAGCAGCTTAGTAGGAGTACCGCCTGGGGCCAACGTCCTGACTTTC. It yields the protein CASSLVGVPPGANVLTF.